This T cell receptor beta chain was profiled in a study of T cell responses to AZD1222 COVID-19 vaccine. The study's findings and limits: Per reports, nearly half of all spike-specific TCRs target regions that are unmutated in variants.

The table came from immunoSEQ multiplex PCR; TCRdb's copy has only in-frame clones and leaves some out. The sample consists of 100,000 to 150,000 clones, 85% to 90% of them appearing once. Regarding this clone: Antigen specificity is unknown.

Germline V CDR1 and CDR2: MNHEY, SVGAGI. CDR3 length equals 13 residues. V was cut by 0 bases and J by 10 bases, with 12 bases left in between. The TCR was taken from an adult in good health. Sequenced here: peripheral blood, sampled on day 0 of AZD1222 vaccination. The rearrangement joins TRBV6-5 to TRBJ1-1, with D uncertain. In nucleotides, the CDR3 is TGTGCCAGCAGTTACTCTCTAGGGTGGTCAGCTTTCTTT. It specifies CASSYSLGWSAFF.